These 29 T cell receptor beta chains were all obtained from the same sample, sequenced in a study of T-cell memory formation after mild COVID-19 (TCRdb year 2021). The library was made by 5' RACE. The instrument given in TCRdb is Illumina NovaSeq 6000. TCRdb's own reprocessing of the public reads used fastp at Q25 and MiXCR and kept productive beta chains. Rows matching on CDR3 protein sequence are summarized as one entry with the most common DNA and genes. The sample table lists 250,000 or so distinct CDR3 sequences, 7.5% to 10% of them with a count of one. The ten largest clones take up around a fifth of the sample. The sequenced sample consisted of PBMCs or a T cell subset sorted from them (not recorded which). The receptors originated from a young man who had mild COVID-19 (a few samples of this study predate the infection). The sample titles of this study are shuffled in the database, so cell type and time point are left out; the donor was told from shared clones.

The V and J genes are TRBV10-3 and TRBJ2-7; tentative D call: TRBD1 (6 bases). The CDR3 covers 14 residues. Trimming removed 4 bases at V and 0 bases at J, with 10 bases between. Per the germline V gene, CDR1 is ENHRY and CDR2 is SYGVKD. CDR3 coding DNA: TGTGCCATCAGTGGGCAGGGGCACTCCTACGAGCAGTACGTC. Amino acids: CAISGQGHSYEQYV.

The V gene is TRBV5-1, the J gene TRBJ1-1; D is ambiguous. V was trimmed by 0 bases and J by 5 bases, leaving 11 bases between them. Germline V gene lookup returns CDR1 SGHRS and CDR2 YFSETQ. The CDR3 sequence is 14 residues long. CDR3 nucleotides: TGCGCCAGCAGCTTGGGTCCGGGGAGGACTGAAGCTTTCTTT. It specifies CASSLGPGRTEAFF.

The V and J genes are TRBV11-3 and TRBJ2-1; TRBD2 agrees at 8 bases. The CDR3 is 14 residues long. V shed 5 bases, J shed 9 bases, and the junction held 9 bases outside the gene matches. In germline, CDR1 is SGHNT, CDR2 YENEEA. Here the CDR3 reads CASSPSGGGLEQFF. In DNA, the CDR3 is TGTGCCAGCAGCCCCTCCGGGGGGGGGCTTGAGCAGTTCTTC.

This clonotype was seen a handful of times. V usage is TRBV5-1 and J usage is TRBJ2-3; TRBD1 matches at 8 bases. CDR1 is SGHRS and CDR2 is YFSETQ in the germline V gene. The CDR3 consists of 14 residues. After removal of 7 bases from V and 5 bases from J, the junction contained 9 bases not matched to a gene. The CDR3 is CASRLDRARDTQYF. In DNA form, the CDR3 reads TGCGCCAGCCGCCTGGACAGGGCGAGAGATACGCAGTATTTT.

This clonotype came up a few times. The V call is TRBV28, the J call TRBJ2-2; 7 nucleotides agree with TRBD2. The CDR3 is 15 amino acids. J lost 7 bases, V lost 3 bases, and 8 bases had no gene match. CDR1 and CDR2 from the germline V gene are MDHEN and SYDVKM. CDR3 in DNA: TGTGCCAGCAGTTTGGTCCCCGGGGGGATCGGGGAGCTGTTTTTT. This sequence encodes CASSLVPGGIGELFF.

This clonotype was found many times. CDR3 DNA sequence: TGCGCCAGTGCTGACAGCAACACCGGGGAGCTGTTTTTT. It is translated as CASADSNTGELFF. The rearrangement joins TRBV5-1 to TRBJ2-2, with D perhaps TRBD1 (5 bases). Trimming shortened V by 8 bases and J by 2 bases, and 10 bases separated the two germline ends. The germline CDR1 and CDR2 sequences are SGHRS and YFSETQ. This CDR3 comprises 13 residues.

The CDR3 here is CASSPNMNSPLHF. In DNA form, the CDR3 reads TGTGCCAGCTCACCAAATATGAATTCACCCCTCCACTTT. The rearrangement uses TRBV18 and TRBJ1-6; no clear D gene. CDR3 length equals 13 residues. Germline values: CDR1 KGHSH, CDR2 LQKENI. The V and J ends lost 2 bases and 7 bases respectively, with 6 bases between them.

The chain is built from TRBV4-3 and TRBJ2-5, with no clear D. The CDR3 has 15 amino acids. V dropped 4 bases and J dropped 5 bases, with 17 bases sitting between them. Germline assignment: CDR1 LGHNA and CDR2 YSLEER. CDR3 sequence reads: CASSRTDLVWETQYF. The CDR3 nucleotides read TGCGCCAGCAGCCGAACGGACCTGGTATGGGAGACCCAGTACTTC.

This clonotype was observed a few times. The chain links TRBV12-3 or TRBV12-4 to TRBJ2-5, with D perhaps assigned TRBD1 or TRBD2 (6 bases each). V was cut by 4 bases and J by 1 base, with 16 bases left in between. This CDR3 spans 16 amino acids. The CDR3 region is CASSWVRGTFQETQYF. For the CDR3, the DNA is TGTGCCAGCAGTTGGGTTCGCGGGACATTCCAAGAGACCCAGTACTTC.

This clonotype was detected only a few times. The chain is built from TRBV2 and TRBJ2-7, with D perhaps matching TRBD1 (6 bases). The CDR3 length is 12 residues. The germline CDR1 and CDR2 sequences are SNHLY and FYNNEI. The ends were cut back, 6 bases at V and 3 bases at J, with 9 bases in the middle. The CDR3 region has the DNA TGTGCCAGCAGGACAGGTTTCTACGAGCAGTACTTC. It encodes CASRTGFYEQYF.

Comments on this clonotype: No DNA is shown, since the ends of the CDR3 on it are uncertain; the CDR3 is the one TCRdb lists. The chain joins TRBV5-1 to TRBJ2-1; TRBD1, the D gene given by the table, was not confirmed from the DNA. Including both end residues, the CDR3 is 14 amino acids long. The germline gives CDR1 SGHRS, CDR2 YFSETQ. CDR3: CASSFGTGTPLKFF.

Written as DNA, the CDR3 is TGTGCCAGCAGTTTAAAACAGGGTCCCACAGATACGCAGTATTTT. Amino acids: CASSLKQGPTDTQYF. V gene TRBV12-3 or TRBV12-4 combines with J gene TRBJ2-3; D perhaps matches TRBD1 (6 bases). This CDR3 contains 15 residues. V lost 2 bases and J 2 bases, leaving 11 bases between the germline ends.

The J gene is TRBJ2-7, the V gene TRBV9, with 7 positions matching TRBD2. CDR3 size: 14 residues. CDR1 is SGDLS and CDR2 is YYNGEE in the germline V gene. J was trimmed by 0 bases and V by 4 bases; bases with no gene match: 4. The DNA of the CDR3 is TGTGCCAGCAGCTCGCGGGGGTTCTCCTACGAGCAGTACTTC. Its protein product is CASSSRGFSYEQYF.

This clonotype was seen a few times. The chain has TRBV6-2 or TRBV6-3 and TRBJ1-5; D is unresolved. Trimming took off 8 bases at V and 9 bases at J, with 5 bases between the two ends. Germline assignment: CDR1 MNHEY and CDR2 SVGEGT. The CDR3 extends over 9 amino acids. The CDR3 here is CASGRPQHF. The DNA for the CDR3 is TGTGCCAGCGGGCGGCCCCAGCATTTT.

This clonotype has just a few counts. In DNA form, the CDR3 reads TGCGCCAGCAGCCCCGCCGGGACCCACGAGCAGTACTTC. It codes for CASSPAGTHEQYF. The gene calls are TRBV5-1 and TRBJ2-7, with D perhaps matching TRBD1 or TRBD2 (5 bases each). Between the trimmed V and J ends, which lost 4 bases and 5 bases, there was a span of 13 bases. The V gene's germline CDR1 is SGHRS and CDR2 YFSETQ. The CDR3 length is 13 residues.

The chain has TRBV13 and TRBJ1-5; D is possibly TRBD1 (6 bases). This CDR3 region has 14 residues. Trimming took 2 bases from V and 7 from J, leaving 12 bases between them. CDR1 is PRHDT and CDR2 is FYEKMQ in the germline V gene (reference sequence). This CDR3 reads CASSLRGAHQPQHF. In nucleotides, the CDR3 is TGTGCCAGCAGCTTACGGGGGGCTCACCAGCCCCAGCATTTT. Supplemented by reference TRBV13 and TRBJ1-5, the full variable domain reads AAGVIQSPRHLIKEKRETATLKCYPIPRHDTVYWYQQGPGQDPQFLISFYEKMQSDKGSIPDRFSAQQFSDYHSELNMSSLELGDSALYFCASSLRGAHQPQHFGDGTRLSIL.

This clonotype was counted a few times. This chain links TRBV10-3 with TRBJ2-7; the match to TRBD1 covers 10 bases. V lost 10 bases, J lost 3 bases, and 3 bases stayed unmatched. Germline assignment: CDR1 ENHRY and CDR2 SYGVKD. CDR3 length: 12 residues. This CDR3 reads CANGQGDYEQYF. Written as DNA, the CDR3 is TGTGCCAACGGACAGGGGGACTACGAGCAGTACTTC.

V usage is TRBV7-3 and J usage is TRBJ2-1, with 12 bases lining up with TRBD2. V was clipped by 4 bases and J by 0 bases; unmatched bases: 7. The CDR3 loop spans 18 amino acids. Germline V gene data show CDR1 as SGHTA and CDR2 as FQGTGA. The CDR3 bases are TGTGCCAGCAGCTCCTGGACTAGCGGGGACTTCTCCTACAATGAGCAGTTCTTC. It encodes CASSSWTSGDFSYNEQFF.

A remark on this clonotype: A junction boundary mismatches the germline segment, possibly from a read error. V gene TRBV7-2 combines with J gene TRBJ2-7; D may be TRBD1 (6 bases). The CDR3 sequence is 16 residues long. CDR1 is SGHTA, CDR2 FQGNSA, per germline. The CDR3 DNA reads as TGTGACAGCAGCTTATCGTGGGACACGAGCTCCTACGAGCAGTACTTC. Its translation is CDSSLSWDTSSYEQYF.

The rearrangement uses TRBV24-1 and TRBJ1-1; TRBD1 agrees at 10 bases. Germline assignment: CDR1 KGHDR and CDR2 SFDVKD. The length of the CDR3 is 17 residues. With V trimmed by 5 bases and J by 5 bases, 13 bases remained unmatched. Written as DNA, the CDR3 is TGTGCCACCAGTGTCCCAAGGGGTGGACAGGGGGGGACTGAAGCTTTCTTT. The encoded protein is CATSVPRGGQGGTEAFF.

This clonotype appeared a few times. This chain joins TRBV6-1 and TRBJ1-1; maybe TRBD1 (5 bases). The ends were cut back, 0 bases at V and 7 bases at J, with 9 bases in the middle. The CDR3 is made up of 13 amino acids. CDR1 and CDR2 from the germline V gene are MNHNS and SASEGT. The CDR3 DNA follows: TGTGCCAGCAGTGAAGCGGGGCGCTTTGAAGCTTTCTTT. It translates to CASSEAGRFEAFF.

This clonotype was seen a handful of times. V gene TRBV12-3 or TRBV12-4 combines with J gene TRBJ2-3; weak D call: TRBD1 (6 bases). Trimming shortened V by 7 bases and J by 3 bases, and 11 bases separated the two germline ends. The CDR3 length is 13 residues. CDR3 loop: CASKGVATDTQYF. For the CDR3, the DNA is TGTGCCAGCAAGGGGGTGGCTACAGATACGCAGTATTTT.

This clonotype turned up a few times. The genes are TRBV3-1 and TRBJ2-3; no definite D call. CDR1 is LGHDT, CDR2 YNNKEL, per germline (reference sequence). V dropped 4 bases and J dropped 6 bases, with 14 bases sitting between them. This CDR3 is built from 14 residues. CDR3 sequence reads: CASSPPTRRDTQYF. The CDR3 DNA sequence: TGTGCCAGCAGCCCTCCCACCCGGCGGGATACGCAGTATTTT.

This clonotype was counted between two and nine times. The CDR3 DNA reads TGTGCCAGCAGCCCAACCGGGACACTGGAGACCCAGTACTTC. Its protein is CASSPTGTLETQYF. The chain is built from TRBV7-3 and TRBJ2-5; D may be TRBD1 (6 bases). From germline, CDR1 is SGHTA and CDR2 FQGTGA. V lost 5 bases to trimming and J lost 5 bases, with 15 bases between them. CDR3 length: 14 residues.

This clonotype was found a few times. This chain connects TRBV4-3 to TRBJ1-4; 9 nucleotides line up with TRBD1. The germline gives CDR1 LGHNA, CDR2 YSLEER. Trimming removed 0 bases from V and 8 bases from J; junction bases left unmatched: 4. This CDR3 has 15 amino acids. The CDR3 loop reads CASSQEQGAREKLFF. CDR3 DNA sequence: TGCGCCAGCAGCCAAGAACAGGGGGCGCGAGAAAAACTGTTTTTT.

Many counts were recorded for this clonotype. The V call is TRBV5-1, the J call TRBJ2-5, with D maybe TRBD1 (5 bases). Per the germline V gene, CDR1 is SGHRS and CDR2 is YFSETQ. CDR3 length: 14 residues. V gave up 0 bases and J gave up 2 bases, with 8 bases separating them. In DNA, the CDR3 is TGCGCCAGCAGCTTGGCCCCAGGGCAAGAGACCCAGTACTTC. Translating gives CASSLAPGQETQYF.

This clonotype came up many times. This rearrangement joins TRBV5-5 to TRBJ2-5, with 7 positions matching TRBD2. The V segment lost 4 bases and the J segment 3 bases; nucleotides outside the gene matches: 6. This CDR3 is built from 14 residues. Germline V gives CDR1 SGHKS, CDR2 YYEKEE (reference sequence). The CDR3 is CASSPGGIEETQYF. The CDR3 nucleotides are TGTGCCAGCAGCCCGGGGGGAATAGAAGAGACCCAGTACTTC.

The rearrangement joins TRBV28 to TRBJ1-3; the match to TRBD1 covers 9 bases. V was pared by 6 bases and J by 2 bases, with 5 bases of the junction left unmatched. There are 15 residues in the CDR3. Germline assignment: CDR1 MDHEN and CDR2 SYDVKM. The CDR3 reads CASRTRTGAGNTIYF. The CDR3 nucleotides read TGTGCCAGCAGGACCCGGACAGGGGCTGGAAACACCATATATTTT.

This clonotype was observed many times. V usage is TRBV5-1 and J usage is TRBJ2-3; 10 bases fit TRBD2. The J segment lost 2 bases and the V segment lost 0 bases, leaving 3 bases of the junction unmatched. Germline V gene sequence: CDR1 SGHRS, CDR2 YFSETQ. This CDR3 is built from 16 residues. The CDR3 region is CASSLDSGGATDTQYF. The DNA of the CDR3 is TGCGCCAGCAGCTTGGACAGCGGGGGGGCCACAGATACGCAGTATTTT.